Here is one TCR beta chain with its context. Its antigen is as yet unknown. This sample was included in a study of cytomegalovirus exposure and HLA in healthy donors. Primers included in the PCR were 60 Vbeta and 13 Jbeta primers. Per the original data handling: Around 10 million shared chains were among approximately 87 million unique TCR beta chains counted in a later analysis. Here immunoSEQ multiplex PCR was the method, and the copy in TCRdb shows in-frame clones only, minus some. The V and J calls and clone size were taken over from that table, and D and trimming were inferred from the DNA. Of under 200,000 clones listed, more than 75% are singletons. CDR3 size: 14 residues. Deletions cut 4 bases from V and 2 bases from J, with 11 bases between. Germline V CDR1 and CDR2: SGHRS, YFSETQ. Study-wide results and limits: The study labeled 164 TCR beta chains cytomegalovirus-associated.

The clonotype comes from a woman aged 25 to 39 in good health and CMV-seropositive. The sequencing sample was made of PBMCs. J is TRBJ2-3 and V is TRBV5-1; TRBD2 might be the D (5 bases). As DNA, the CDR3 is TGCGCCAGCAGCAACGGGATGAACACAGATACGCAGTATTTT. It specifies CASSNGMNTDTQYF.